Listed below are T cell receptor beta chains from one sample, sequenced in a study of cytomegalovirus exposure and HLA in healthy donors. The data were produced by immunoSEQ multiplex PCR, yet TCRdb's version contains in-frame clones alone and is incomplete. The sample holds 55,000 to 65,000 clones; around 77% are singletons and the top ten take more than 3%. The specimen sequenced was PBMCs. The source of these receptors is a woman aged 35 to 49 in good health and CMV-seropositive. CDR3s include the opening cysteine and the closing phenylalanine or tryptophan. Fields, in order: D gene, V gene, J gene, CDR3 protein. A D gene is named only where the DNA matches it firmly.

d_gene: .; v_gene: TRBV28; j_gene: TRBJ1-4; CDR3aa: CASSLTRKLFF
d_gene: .; v_gene: TRBV4-1; j_gene: TRBJ2-2; CDR3aa: CASSQDRGSGELFF
d_gene: TRBD1; v_gene: TRBV19; j_gene: TRBJ1-1; CDR3aa: CASSTDRDTEAFF
d_gene: TRBD1; v_gene: TRBV6-1; j_gene: TRBJ1-1; CDR3aa: CASSENRGRTEAFF
d_gene: .; v_gene: TRBV4-1; j_gene: TRBJ2-1; CDR3aa: CASSLSASQEAHEQFF
d_gene: .; v_gene: TRBV15; j_gene: TRBJ2-5; CDR3aa: CATSREGGGWETQYF
d_gene: TRBD1; v_gene: TRBV25-1; j_gene: TRBJ2-3; CDR3aa: CASSPQGGPTDTQYF
d_gene: TRBD1; v_gene: TRBV6-5; j_gene: TRBJ1-4; CDR3aa: CASTPTGGRKKLFF
d_gene: .; v_gene: TRBV5-8; j_gene: TRBJ2-5; CDR3aa: CASNNRVVTQYF
d_gene: .; v_gene: TRBV2; j_gene: TRBJ2-1; CDR3aa: CASGWVYSGPYEQFF
d_gene: .; v_gene: TRBV7-6; j_gene: TRBJ1-1; CDR3aa: CASSFGQITEAFF
d_gene: .; v_gene: TRBV7-7; j_gene: TRBJ2-6; CDR3aa: CASSAGGPGPGANVLTF
d_gene: TRBD2; v_gene: TRBV7-9; j_gene: TRBJ2-2; CDR3aa: CASSGLAVDTGELFF
d_gene: TRBD1; v_gene: TRBV9; j_gene: TRBJ2-3; CDR3aa: CASSVGHWDRELDTQYF
d_gene: .; v_gene: TRBV27; j_gene: TRBJ1-2; CDR3aa: CASSNRGRGSYGYTF
d_gene: TRBD2; v_gene: TRBV2; j_gene: TRBJ2-3; CDR3aa: CASSEPGLASPDTQYF
d_gene: .; v_gene: TRBV5-4; j_gene: TRBJ2-1; CDR3aa: CASSLRGTSYNEQFF
d_gene: TRBD1; v_gene: TRBV19; j_gene: TRBJ2-1; CDR3aa: CASSPAPRGTGRTNEQFF
d_gene: .; v_gene: TRBV6-1; j_gene: TRBJ2-1; CDR3aa: CASSGAQMHNEQFF
d_gene: .; v_gene: TRBV7-9; j_gene: TRBJ2-7; CDR3aa: CASSLDQSQPAYEQYF
d_gene: .; v_gene: TRBV19; j_gene: TRBJ1-2; CDR3aa: CASSMRARGYTF
d_gene: .; v_gene: TRBV6-5; j_gene: TRBJ1-3; CDR3aa: CASSSPRGSGNTIYF
d_gene: .; v_gene: TRBV27; j_gene: TRBJ2-1; CDR3aa: CASRTQQGRPYNEQFF
d_gene: .; v_gene: TRBV5-1; j_gene: TRBJ1-3; CDR3aa: CASSNTWGEGNTIYF
d_gene: TRBD1; v_gene: TRBV4-1; j_gene: TRBJ1-2; CDR3aa: CASSPDRGLGYGYTF
d_gene: .; v_gene: TRBV7-9; j_gene: TRBJ2-2; CDR3aa: CASSFGVPGELFF
d_gene: TRBD1; v_gene: TRBV7-9; j_gene: TRBJ2-1; CDR3aa: CATIRTGNNEQFF
d_gene: .; v_gene: TRBV7-8; j_gene: TRBJ1-3; CDR3aa: CASSLGLGWQHNGNTIYF
d_gene: TRBD1; v_gene: TRBV30; j_gene: TRBJ2-3; CDR3aa: CAWSKSGQGEDTQYF
d_gene: TRBD1; v_gene: TRBV19; j_gene: TRBJ1-5; CDR3aa: CAGHATGSAQPQHF
d_gene: .; v_gene: TRBV6-6; j_gene: TRBJ1-1; CDR3aa: CASSQTGFTEAFF
d_gene: .; v_gene: TRBV18; j_gene: TRBJ2-3; CDR3aa: CASSSASDTQYF
d_gene: TRBD1; v_gene: TRBV28; j_gene: TRBJ1-1; CDR3aa: CASRRQGGDFF
d_gene: TRBD1; v_gene: TRBV6-5; j_gene: TRBJ1-2; CDR3aa: CASSSTVGQIYGYTF
d_gene: .; v_gene: TRBV19; j_gene: TRBJ2-7; CDR3aa: CASSMVGQTYEQYF
d_gene: .; v_gene: TRBV7-2; j_gene: TRBJ1-2; CDR3aa: CASSLKAATSGYGYTF
d_gene: .; v_gene: TRBV7-2; j_gene: TRBJ1-1; CDR3aa: CASSLDSSSYTEAFF
d_gene: .; v_gene: TRBV7-3; j_gene: TRBJ1-2; CDR3aa: CASSFGGIVGGYTF
d_gene: .; v_gene: TRBV6-5; j_gene: TRBJ1-2; CDR3aa: CASSGSGDTGYTF
d_gene: .; v_gene: TRBV25-1; j_gene: TRBJ2-7; CDR3aa: CASSETGEQYF
d_gene: TRBD2; v_gene: TRBV9; j_gene: TRBJ2-1; CDR3aa: CASSAGASGGNNEQFF
d_gene: .; v_gene: TRBV11-2; j_gene: TRBJ1-3; CDR3aa: CASSYSRTGNTIYF
d_gene: .; v_gene: TRBV11-2; j_gene: TRBJ1-4; CDR3aa: CASSLGRGLSTNEKLFF
d_gene: .; v_gene: TRBV9; j_gene: TRBJ2-5; CDR3aa: CASSVLGGREETQYF
d_gene: .; v_gene: TRBV4-2; j_gene: TRBJ1-1; CDR3aa: CASSQGLEGRANTEAFF
d_gene: .; v_gene: TRBV7-9; j_gene: TRBJ2-1; CDR3aa: CASSLVGRSYNEQFF
d_gene: TRBD2; v_gene: TRBV6-1; j_gene: TRBJ2-3; CDR3aa: CASSELAGWGTDTQYF
d_gene: .; v_gene: TRBV11-2; j_gene: TRBJ1-3; CDR3aa: CASSSRRQVRSGNTIYF
d_gene: .; v_gene: TRBV9; j_gene: TRBJ2-3; CDR3aa: CASSVGALSTGDTQYF
d_gene: .; v_gene: TRBV6-5; j_gene: TRBJ1-1; CDR3aa: CATSVGGNTEAFF
d_gene: .; v_gene: TRBV4-1; j_gene: TRBJ2-5; CDR3aa: CASSHPQGDTQETQYF